This TCR beta chain derives from a study of blood T cell repertoires in COVID-19. About the research overall: Material from acute and convalescent COVID-19 was sourced from the United States, Italy and Spain. T cells, B-cell-depleted T cells, or PBMCs provided the cDNA or gDNA that served as material.

Original processing notes: Reference gene primers were amplified, and this amplification served to estimate nucleated cell counts. Generated by immunoSEQ multiplex PCR, the TCRdb table keeps only in-frame clones and is missing some. V and J calls and clone size are given by that table; D and trimming were obtained from the DNA. This sample has around 200,000 clones, with roughly 84% found just once. One Seattle source followed patients from active infection through their disease course. V lost 6 bases, J lost 5 bases, and 12 bases stayed unmatched. Germline CDR1 and CDR2: MNHEY and SMNVEV (reference sequence). This CDR3 comprises 15 residues.

The receptor comes from a woman aged 40-49 years with COVID-19, enrolled during active disease. This chain links TRBV27 with TRBJ1-2; 7 bases are shared with TRBD1. The sequenced sample consisted of peripheral blood. CDR3 bases: TGTGCCAGCAGACCACAGGGGCGCCACCCTTATGGCTACACCTTC. It translates to CASRPQGRHPYGYTF.